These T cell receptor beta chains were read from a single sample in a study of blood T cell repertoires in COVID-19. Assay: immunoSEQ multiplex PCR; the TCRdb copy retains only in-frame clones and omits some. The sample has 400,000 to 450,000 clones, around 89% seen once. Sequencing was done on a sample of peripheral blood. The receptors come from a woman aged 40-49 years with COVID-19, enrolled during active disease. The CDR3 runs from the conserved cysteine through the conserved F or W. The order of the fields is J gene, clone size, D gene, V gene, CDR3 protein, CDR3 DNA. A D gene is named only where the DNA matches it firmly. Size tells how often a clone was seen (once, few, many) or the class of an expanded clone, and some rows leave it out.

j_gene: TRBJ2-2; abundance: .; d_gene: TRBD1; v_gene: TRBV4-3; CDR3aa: CASSQDRGREWDRDLTGELFF; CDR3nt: TGCGCCAGCAGCCAAGATCGGGGTCGGGAGTGGGACAGGGATCTGACCGGGGAGCTGTTTTTT
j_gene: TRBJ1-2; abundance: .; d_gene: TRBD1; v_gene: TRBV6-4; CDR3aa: CASSGTGGLYGYTF; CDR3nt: TGTGCCAGCAGTGGGACAGGGGGACTCTATGGCTACACCTTC
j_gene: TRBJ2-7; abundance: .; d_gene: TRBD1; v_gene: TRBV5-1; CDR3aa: CASSLAPTGEVYEQYF; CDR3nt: TGCGCCAGCAGCTTGGCCCCGACAGGGGAGGTCTACGAGCAGTACTTC
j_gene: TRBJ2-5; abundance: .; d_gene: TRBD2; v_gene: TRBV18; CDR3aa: CASSPRLLRTSGGETQYF; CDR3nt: TGTGCCAGCTCACCACGCTTGCTCAGGACTAGCGGGGGAGAGACCCAGTACTTC
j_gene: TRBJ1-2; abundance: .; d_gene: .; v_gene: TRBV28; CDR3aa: CASRGARDGYTF; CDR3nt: TGTGCCAGCAGGGGGGCAAGAGATGGCTACACCTTC
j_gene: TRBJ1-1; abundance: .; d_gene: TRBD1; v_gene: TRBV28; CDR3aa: CASSLWAPGQSAEAFF; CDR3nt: TGTGCCAGCAGTTTATGGGCCCCGGGACAGTCCGCTGAAGCTTTCTTT
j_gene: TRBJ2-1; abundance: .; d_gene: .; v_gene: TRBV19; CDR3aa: CASSIGQGIEQFF; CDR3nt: TGTGCCAGTAGTATAGGTCAGGGGATTGAGCAGTTCTTC
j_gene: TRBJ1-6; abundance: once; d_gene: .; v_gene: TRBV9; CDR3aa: CASSVQGSYNSPLHF; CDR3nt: TGTGCCAGCAGCGTACAGGGTTCCTATAATTCACCCCTCCACTTT
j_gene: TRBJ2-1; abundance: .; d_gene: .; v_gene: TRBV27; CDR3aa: CASSMAGYNEQFF; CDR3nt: TGTGCCAGCAGTATGGCGGGGTACAATGAGCAGTTCTTC
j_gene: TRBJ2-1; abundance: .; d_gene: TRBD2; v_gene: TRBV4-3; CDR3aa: CASSQGLAGGGMPYEQFF; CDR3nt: TGCGCCAGCAGCCAAGGACTAGCGGGAGGAGGGATGCCGTATGAGCAGTTCTTC
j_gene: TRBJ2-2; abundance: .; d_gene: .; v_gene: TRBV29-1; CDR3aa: CSPKGQDTGELFF; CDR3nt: TGCAGCCCCAAGGGGCAAGACACCGGGGAGCTGTTTTTT
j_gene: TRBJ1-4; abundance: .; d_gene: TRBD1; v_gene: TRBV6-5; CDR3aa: CASSYRGTGLNEKLFF; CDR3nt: TGTGCCAGCAGTTACCGCGGGACAGGCCTTAATGAAAAACTGTTTTTT
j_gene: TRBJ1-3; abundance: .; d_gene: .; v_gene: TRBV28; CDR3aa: CASSFGQVGNTIYF; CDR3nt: TGTGCCAGCAGTTTTGGTCAGGTCGGAAACACCATATATTTT
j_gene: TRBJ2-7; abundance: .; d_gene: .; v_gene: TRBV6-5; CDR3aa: CASSYSISGTYEQYF; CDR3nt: TGTGCCAGCAGTTACTCGATTAGCGGTACCTACGAGCAGTACTTC
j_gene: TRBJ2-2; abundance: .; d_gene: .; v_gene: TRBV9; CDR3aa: CASSVGGGTGELFF; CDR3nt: TGTGCCAGCAGCGTAGGAGGGGGCACCGGGGAGCTGTTTTTT
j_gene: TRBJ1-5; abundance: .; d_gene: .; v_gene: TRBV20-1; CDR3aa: CSASWRVGGQPQHF; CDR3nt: TGCAGTGCTAGTTGGAGGGTTGGCGGCCAGCCCCAGCATTTT
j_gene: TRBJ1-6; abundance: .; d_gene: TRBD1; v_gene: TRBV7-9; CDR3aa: CASSLASGTGDGSPLHF; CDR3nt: TGTGCCAGCAGCTTAGCCTCCGGGACAGGGGATGGTTCACCCCTCCACTTT
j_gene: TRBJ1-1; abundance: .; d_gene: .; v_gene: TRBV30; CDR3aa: CAWSLPITEAFF; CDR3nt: TGTGCCTGGAGCCTACCGATTACTGAAGCTTTCTTT
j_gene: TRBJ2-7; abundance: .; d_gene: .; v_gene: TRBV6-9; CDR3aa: CASIGNTYEQYF; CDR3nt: TGTGCCAGCATTGGCAATACCTACGAGCAGTACTTC
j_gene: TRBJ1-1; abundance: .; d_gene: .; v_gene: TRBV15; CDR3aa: CATSRGGAGGYSEAFF; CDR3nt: TGTGCCACCAGCAGGGGTGGGGCGGGGGGCTATAGTGAAGCTTTCTTT
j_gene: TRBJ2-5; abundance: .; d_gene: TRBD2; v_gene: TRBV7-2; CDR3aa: CASSLVGGRGETQYF; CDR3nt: TGTGCCAGCAGCTTAGTTGGCGGGAGGGGAGAGACCCAGTACTTC
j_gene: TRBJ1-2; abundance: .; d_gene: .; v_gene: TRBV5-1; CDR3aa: CASTKEGSSYGYTF; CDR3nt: TGCGCCAGCACGAAAGAAGGTAGCTCATATGGCTACACCTTC
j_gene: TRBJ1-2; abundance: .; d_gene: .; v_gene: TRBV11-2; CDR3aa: CASSFGEFGYTF; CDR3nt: TGTGCCAGCAGCTTCGGGGAATTTGGCTACACCTTC
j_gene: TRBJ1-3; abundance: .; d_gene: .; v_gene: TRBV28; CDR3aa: CASSPTPVRSGNTIYF; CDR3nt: TGTGCCAGCAGTCCCACCCCGGTACGCTCTGGAAACACCATATATTTT
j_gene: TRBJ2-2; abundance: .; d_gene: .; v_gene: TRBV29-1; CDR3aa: CSVQGEESTGELFF; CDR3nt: TGCAGCGTCCAAGGGGAGGAGTCCACCGGGGAGCTGTTTTTT
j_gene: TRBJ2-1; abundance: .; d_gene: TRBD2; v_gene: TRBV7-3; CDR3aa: CASSLRSAGAAGGEQFF; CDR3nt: TGTGCCAGCAGCTTAAGGTCGGCCGGGGCCGCCGGGGGGGAGCAGTTCTTC
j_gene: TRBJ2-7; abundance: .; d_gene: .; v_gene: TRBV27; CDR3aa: CASSTGGGAYEQYF; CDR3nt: TGTGCCAGCAGTACTGGGGGCGGAGCCTACGAGCAGTACTTC